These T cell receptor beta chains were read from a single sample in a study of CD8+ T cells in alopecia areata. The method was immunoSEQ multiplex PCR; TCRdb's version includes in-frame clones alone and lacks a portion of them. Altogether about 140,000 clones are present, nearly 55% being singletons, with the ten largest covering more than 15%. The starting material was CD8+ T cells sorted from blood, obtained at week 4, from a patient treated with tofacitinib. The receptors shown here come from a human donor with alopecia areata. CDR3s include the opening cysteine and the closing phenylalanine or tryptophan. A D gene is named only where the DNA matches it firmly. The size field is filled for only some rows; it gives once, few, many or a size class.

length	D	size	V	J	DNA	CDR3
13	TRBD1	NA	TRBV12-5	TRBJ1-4	TGTGCTAGTGGTTTGGCTGGACAGGTCATGCTGTTTTTT	CASGLAGQVMLFF
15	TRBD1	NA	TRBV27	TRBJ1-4	TGTGCCAGCAGCCCGACAAGGGGGCTTAAAGAAAAACTGTTTTTT	CASSPTRGLKEKLFF
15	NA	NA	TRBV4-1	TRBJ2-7	TGCGCCAGCAGCCAATCCCCGGCAGGGAGTTACGAGCAGTACTTC	CASSQSPAGSYEQYF
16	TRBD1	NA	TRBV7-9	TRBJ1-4	TGTGCCAGCAGGCACGAACCGGGACAGGGCCTTCCAAAACTGTTTTTT	CASRHEPGQGLPKLFF
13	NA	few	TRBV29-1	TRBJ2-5	TGCAGCGTTGATGTGGGATTACAAGAGACCCAGTACTTC	CSVDVGLQETQYF
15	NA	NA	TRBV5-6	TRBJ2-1	TGTGCCAGCAGCTTGGTTGAGGTTAGCTACAATGAGCAGTTCTTC	CASSLVEVSYNEQFF
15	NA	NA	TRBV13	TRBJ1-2	TGTGCCAGCAGCTTAACGGGCGAAGCTAACTATGGCTACACCTTC	CASSLTGEANYGYTF
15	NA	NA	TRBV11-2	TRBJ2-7	TGTGCCAGCAGCCAATTCCATGTGGGGGACTACGAGCAGTACTTC	CASSQFHVGDYEQYF
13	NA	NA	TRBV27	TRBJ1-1	TGTGCCAGCAGTTTCTCAGCGAACACTGAAGCTTTCTTT	CASSFSANTEAFF
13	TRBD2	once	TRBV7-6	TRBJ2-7	TGTGCCAGCAGGGCTAGCGGGGGCCACGAGCAGTACTTC	CASRASGGHEQYF
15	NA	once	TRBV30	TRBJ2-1	TGTGCCTGGAGCATATTAGCGCCCTCTTACAATGAGCAGTTCTTC	CAWSILAPSYNEQFF
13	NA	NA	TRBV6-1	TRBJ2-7	TGTGCCAGCGCTTATGGCAGGGACTACGAGCAGTACTTC	CASAYGRDYEQYF
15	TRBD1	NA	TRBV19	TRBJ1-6	TGTGCCAGTAGTCCATTCGGGCAGGGGGATTCACCCCTCCACTTT	CASSPFGQGDSPLHF
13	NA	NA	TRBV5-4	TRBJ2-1	TGTGCCAGCAGCTTGGCCGAGGGTTCAAGGAAGTTCTTC	CASSLAEGSRKFF
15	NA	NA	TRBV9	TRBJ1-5	TGTGCCAGCAGCCCCCGGGCTGGGGATGCTCAGCCCCAGCATTTT	CASSPRAGDAQPQHF
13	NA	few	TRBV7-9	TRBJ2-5	TGTGCCAGCAGCGACACAGTGCAAGAGACCCAGTACTTC	CASSDTVQETQYF
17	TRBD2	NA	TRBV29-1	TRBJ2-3	TGCAGCGCCGCCGGGACTAGCGGGGGGGCAGGGTCAGATACGCAGTATTTT	CSAAGTSGGAGSDTQYF